Sequencing of this TCR beta chain was carried out in a study of T cell repertoires in cytomegalovirus infection. Background on the study: Used in the study were CMV epitopes, some recently identified and HLA-C-restricted, others well-studied and HLA-B-restricted.

TCRdb recomputed calls from the reads with MiXCR, one row per CDR3 protein. This sample has 310,000 or so distinct CDR3 sequences, with approximately 25% found just once. Worth noting for this clonotype: Its antigen is currently unknown.

V dropped 10 bases and J dropped 4; count of bases not matched to a gene: 6. This CDR3 region has 12 residues. The germline CDR1 and CDR2 sequences are MNHNS and SASEGT. Study findings and constraints: It was HLA-C-restricted CMV-specific TCR beta clonotypes that dominated the response ex vivo.

This chain connects TRBV6-1 to TRBJ1-2, with 7 bases aligning to TRBD1. The material sequenced was cultured PBMCs, taken from culture after CMV antigen stimulation. The TCR sequence derives from a human donor in good health (CMV status not recorded). Some clones in this sample may be carry-over from other donors' samples. The CDR3 nucleotides read TGTGCCAACTACAGGGGCCCCTATGGCTACACCTTC. The encoded protein is CANYRGPYGYTF.